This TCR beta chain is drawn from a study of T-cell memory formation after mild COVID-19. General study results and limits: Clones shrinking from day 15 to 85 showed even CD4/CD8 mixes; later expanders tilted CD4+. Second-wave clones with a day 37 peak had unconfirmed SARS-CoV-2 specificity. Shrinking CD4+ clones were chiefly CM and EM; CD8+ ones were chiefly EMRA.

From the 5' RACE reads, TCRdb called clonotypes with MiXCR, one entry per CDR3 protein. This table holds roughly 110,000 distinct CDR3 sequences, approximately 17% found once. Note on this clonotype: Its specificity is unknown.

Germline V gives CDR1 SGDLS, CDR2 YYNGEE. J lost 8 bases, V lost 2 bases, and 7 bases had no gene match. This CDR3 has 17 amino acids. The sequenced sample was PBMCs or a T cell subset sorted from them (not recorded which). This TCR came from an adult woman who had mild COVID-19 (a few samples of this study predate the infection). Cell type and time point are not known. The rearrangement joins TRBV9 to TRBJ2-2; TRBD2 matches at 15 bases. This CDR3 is CASSVTGLAGGRGELFF. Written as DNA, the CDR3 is TGTGCCAGCAGCGTTACCGGACTAGCGGGAGGGCGAGGGGAGCTGTTTTTT.